This T cell receptor (beta chain) was identified in a study of control samples from healthy donors and cancer patients. V shed 7 bases and J shed 4 bases, with 18 bases lying between them. Per germline, CDR1 MGHRA and CDR2 YSYEKL. The CDR3 spans 15 residues. Repertoires were generated with immunoSEQ multiplex PCR, while TCRdb's copy carries only in-frame clones and drops some. Here the sample spans about 160,000 clones, about 94% being singletons. Sample: PBMCs. This receptor was taken from a man in his fifties or sixties with colorectal cancer. The chain is built from TRBV4-1 and TRBJ2-3, with D tentatively TRBD2 (5 bases). CDR3 in amino acids: CASKSPGSKADTQYF. The CDR3 DNA reads TGCGCCAGCAAGTCCCCGGGGAGTAAGGCAGATACGCAGTATTTT.